A single sample is the source of the 5 T cell receptor beta chains below, sequenced in a study of CD8+CD57+ T cells in acquired aplastic anemia. The TCR beta profiling, which covered VDJ combination and CDR3 sequence, was carried out using genomic DNA as the template. A single record per CDR3 protein comes from TCRdb applying MiXCR to the reads. The sample carries some 120,000 distinct CDR3 sequences, approximately 41% recorded once. The authors sequenced patients whose flow cytometry had shown CD8+CD57+ cell expansion. Sequenced material: sorted CD4+, CD8+, or CD8+CD57+ T cells (not recorded which) from PBMCs. These receptors were taken from a human donor with aplastic anemia.

This clonotype was counted many times. In nucleotides, the CDR3 is TGCAGTGCTAACCAGGGGGGGAATTCACCCCTCCACTTT. The encoded protein is CSANQGGNSPLHF. V gene TRBV20-1 combines with J gene TRBJ1-6; 7 bases fit TRBD1. This CDR3 spans 13 amino acids. Trimming took 4 bases from V and 7 from J; bases not matched to a gene: 4. Germline loops: CDR1 DFQATT, CDR2 SNEGSKA (reference sequence).

A word on this clonotype: One junction end disagrees with the germline gene, perhaps due to a read error. CDR3 coding DNA: TGTGCCGGCAGCTCGACTAGCCCAAACCGCTACGAGCAGTACTTC. It is translated as CAGSSTSPNRYEQYF. This chain uses TRBV7-9 with TRBJ2-7, with TRBD2 matching 7 bases. Germline V lookup: CDR1 SEHNR, CDR2 FQNEAQ (reference sequence). The CDR3 runs 15 residues.

This clonotype was seen many times. V and J are TRBV5-1 and TRBJ2-7; 8 bases map to TRBD1. CDR1 is SGHRS, CDR2 YFSETQ, per germline. CDR3 size: 16 residues. The ends lost 0 bases at V and 6 bases at J; junction bases unmatched: 11. CDR3 sequence: CASSLERFGQGSEQYF. In DNA form, the CDR3 reads TGCGCCAGCAGCTTGGAACGATTCGGACAGGGCAGCGAGCAGTACTTC.

The chain recombines TRBV25-1 with TRBJ2-3; no clear D. Germline-derived CDR1 and CDR2 are MGHDK and SYGVNS. The CDR3 spans 12 residues. The V and J ends lost 7 bases and 2 bases respectively, with 7 bases between them. The CDR3: CASKTTTDTQYF. The CDR3 DNA reads TGTGCCAGCAAGACGACCACAGATACGCAGTATTTT.

At least ten counts were recorded for this clonotype. V is TRBV2 and J is TRBJ1-4; TRBD1 aligns across 8 bases. Germline CDR1 and CDR2: SNHLY and FYNNEI. V trimming: 6 bases; J trimming: 1 base; junction bases outside the gene matches: 7. The CDR3 consists of 16 residues. This CDR3 reads CASSSDRALTNEKLFF. The DNA of the CDR3 is TGTGCCAGCAGCTCGGACAGGGCCTTAACTAATGAAAAACTGTTTTTT. The full variable domain, completed using reference TRBV2 and TRBJ1-4, is EPEVTQTPSHQVTQMGQEVILRCVPISNHLYFYWYRQILGQKVEFLVSFYNNEISEKSEIFDDQFSVERPDGSNFTLKIRSTKLEDSAMYFCASSSDRALTNEKLFFGSGTQLSVL.